The clone carrying this T cell receptor (beta chain) was counted ten times or more. The antigen is unknown. TCRdb redid the clone calls on the PCR reads using MiXCR. Found here are 70,000 or so clones, approximately 15% of them singletons; the top ten hold about 6%. The ends were cut back, 3 bases at V and 0 bases at J, with 7 bases in the middle. Germline V gene lookup returns CDR1 SEHNR and CDR2 FQNEAQ (reference sequence). CDR3 size: 14 residues. These data come from a study of metastatic and nonmetastatic thyroid tumors. Whole-study context: A comparison of repertoires was made across blood and tumor or nodule tissue from malignant and benign thyroid patients.

Overall study results and limits: A significant increase in TCR beta diversity was reportedly seen in malignant thyroid tumors relative to benign nodules, in blood and tumor.

No patient had received any treatment before thyroid surgery. The clonotype was recovered from a male donor with papillary thyroid cancer or a benign thyroid nodule (not recorded which). Some clones in this sample may be carry-over from other donors' samples. Sequences were obtained from blood. This chain links TRBV7-9 with TRBJ2-3; possibly TRBD1 or TRBD2 for D (5 bases each). CDR3 coding DNA: TGTGCCAGCAGCTTGGGGGACAGCACAGATACGCAGTATTTT. This translates into CASSLGDSTDTQYF. Looking up the rest from reference TRBV7-9 and TRBJ2-3 gives the full variable domain: DTGVSQNPRHKITKRGQNVTFRCDPISEHNRLYWYRQTLGQGPEFLTYFQNEAQLEKSRLLSDRFSAERPKGSFSTLEIQRTEQGDSAMYLCASSLGDSTDTQYFGPGTRLTVL.